The rows below give T cell receptor beta chains drawn from one sample of a study of blood T cell repertoires in COVID-19. Sequencing used immunoSEQ multiplex PCR; TCRdb keeps in-frame clones, though not all of them. The sample holds some 390,000 clones, about nine tenths seen once. The sequencing input was PBMCs or T cells enriched from blood (not recorded which). The receptors originated from a woman aged 30 to 39 who had recovered from COVID-19. Each CDR3 is given with its conserved first and last residue. Each record gives: V gene, clone size, J gene, D gene, CDR3 protein, CDR3 DNA. A D gene is named only where the DNA matches it firmly. Rows give clone size only sometimes, using once, few, many, or a class for an expanded clone.

V: TRBV5-4
size: NA
J: TRBJ1-5
D: NA
CDR3: CASSLDYNQPQHF
DNA: TGTGCCAGCAGCTTGGACTACAATCAGCCCCAGCATTTT

V: TRBV27
size: NA
J: TRBJ1-2
D: NA
CDR3: CASSFGGNYGYTF
DNA: TGTGCCAGCAGTTTTGGAGGAAACTATGGCTACACCTTC

V: TRBV5-4
size: NA
J: TRBJ2-1
D: TRBD1
CDR3: CASSLRATGGNEQFF
DNA: TGTGCCAGCAGCTTGAGGGCGACAGGGGGCAATGAGCAGTTCTTC

V: TRBV27
size: NA
J: TRBJ2-1
D: TRBD2
CDR3: CASSLLGLAYNEQFF
DNA: TGTGCCAGCAGTTTACTAGGACTAGCGTACAATGAGCAGTTCTTC

V: TRBV28
size: NA
J: TRBJ1-2
D: NA
CDR3: CASSFAGGDYGYTF
DNA: TGTGCCAGCAGTTTTGCGGGGGGCGACTATGGCTACACCTTC

V: TRBV15
size: NA
J: TRBJ1-2
D: TRBD1
CDR3: CATTGTGDGYTF
DNA: TGTGCCACCACGGGGACAGGGGATGGCTACACCTTC

V: TRBV19
size: few
J: TRBJ2-2
D: TRBD1
CDR3: CASKEQGDTGELFF
DNA: TGTGCCAGTAAGGAACAGGGGGACACCGGGGAGCTGTTTTTT

V: TRBV7-2
size: NA
J: TRBJ1-6
D: TRBD1
CDR3: CASSLDRGSPLHF
DNA: TGTGCCAGCAGCTTAGACAGGGGTTCACCCCTCCACTTT

V: TRBV9
size: NA
J: TRBJ1-1
D: TRBD1
CDR3: CASSVAGGNTEAFF
DNA: TGTGCCAGCAGCGTAGCAGGGGGCAACACTGAAGCTTTCTTT

V: TRBV18
size: NA
J: TRBJ2-7
D: NA
CDR3: CASSPPQRHNEQYF
DNA: TGTGCCAGCTCACCTCCTCAGAGACATAACGAGCAGTACTTC

V: TRBV27
size: NA
J: TRBJ2-1
D: NA
CDR3: CASSFGGRYNEQFF
DNA: TGTGCCAGCAGTTTCGGGGGTCGGTACAATGAGCAGTTCTTC

V: TRBV9
size: NA
J: TRBJ1-3
D: NA
CDR3: CASSAWGDLSGNTIYF
DNA: TGTGCCAGCAGCGCTTGGGGCGATCTCTCTGGAAACACCATATATTTT

V: TRBV7-3
size: NA
J: TRBJ2-5
D: NA
CDR3: CASSLQGRGETQYF
DNA: TGTGCCAGCAGCTTACAGGGTAGGGGTGAGACCCAGTACTTC

V: TRBV30
size: NA
J: TRBJ1-5
D: NA
CDR3: CAWSVTGNQPQHF
DNA: TGTGCCTGGAGTGTAACAGGGAACCAGCCCCAGCATTTT

V: TRBV18
size: once
J: TRBJ1-1
D: TRBD1
CDR3: CASSPVGQGNTEAFF
DNA: TGTGCCAGCTCACCGGTGGGACAGGGAAACACTGAAGCTTTCTTT

V: TRBV27
size: few
J: TRBJ2-7
D: TRBD1
CDR3: CASSLKGAGGYEQYF
DNA: TGTGCCAGCAGTTTGAAAGGGGCAGGGGGATACGAGCAGTACTTC

V: TRBV5-1
size: NA
J: TRBJ1-1
D: NA
CDR3: CASSLKDMNTEAFF
DNA: TGCGCCAGCAGCTTGAAGGACATGAACACTGAAGCTTTCTTT

V: TRBV19
size: NA
J: TRBJ1-1
D: NA
CDR3: CASSIGALEAFF
DNA: TGTGCCAGTAGTATAGGCGCCCTTGAAGCTTTCTTT

V: TRBV5-1
size: NA
J: TRBJ1-5
D: NA
CDR3: CASSLAGLGSSEPQHF
DNA: TGCGCCAGCAGCTTGGCGGGACTAGGCTCTAGTGAACCCCAGCATTTT

V: TRBV10-2
size: NA
J: TRBJ2-3
D: NA
CDR3: CASIGGVTDTQYF
DNA: TGCGCCAGCATCGGGGGAGTAACAGATACGCAGTATTTT

V: TRBV9
size: NA
J: TRBJ2-1
D: NA
CDR3: CASTARGGNEQFF
DNA: TGTGCCAGCACCGCACGAGGGGGCAATGAGCAGTTCTTC

V: TRBV11-2
size: NA
J: TRBJ1-3
D: TRBD1
CDR3: CASSTTGDSGNTIYF
DNA: TGTGCCAGCAGCACTACAGGGGACAGTGGAAACACCATATATTTT

V: TRBV7-3
size: NA
J: TRBJ1-2
D: TRBD1
CDR3: CASSLRTGSSNYGYTF
DNA: TGTGCCAGCAGCTTAAGGACAGGTTCATCTAACTATGGCTACACCTTC

V: TRBV7-9
size: NA
J: TRBJ2-2
D: TRBD1
CDR3: CASSWDRANTGELFF
DNA: TGTGCCAGCAGTTGGGACAGAGCGAACACCGGGGAGCTGTTTTTT

V: TRBV3-1/TRBV3-2
size: NA
J: TRBJ2-3
D: TRBD2
CDR3: CASSQRTSPDTQYF
DNA: TGTGCCAGCAGCCAACGGACTAGCCCAGATACGCAGTATTTT

V: TRBV3-1/TRBV3-2
size: NA
J: TRBJ2-1
D: TRBD1
CDR3: CASSRTSAPRGPNNEQFF
DNA: TGTGCCAGCAGCCGAACCTCAGCCCCCAGGGGGCCCAACAATGAGCAGTTCTTC

V: TRBV4-1
size: NA
J: TRBJ1-3
D: NA
CDR3: CASSQGTQGSGNTIYF
DNA: TGCGCCAGCAGCCAAGGAACGCAGGGCTCTGGAAACACCATATATTTT

V: TRBV5-6
size: NA
J: TRBJ2-7
D: TRBD2
CDR3: CASSLGLAGGASYEQYF
DNA: TGTGCCAGCAGCTTGGGACTAGCGGGAGGAGCCTCCTACGAGCAGTACTTC

V: TRBV11-2
size: NA
J: TRBJ1-2
D: NA
CDR3: CASSLDPRGPANYGYTF
DNA: TGTGCCAGCAGCTTAGACCCTAGGGGCCCAGCTAACTATGGCTACACCTTC

V: TRBV30
size: once
J: TRBJ1-6
D: NA
CDR3: CAWEGRSNSPLHF
DNA: TGTGCCTGGGAGGGGCGGTCAAATTCACCCCTCCACTTT

V: TRBV11-1
size: NA
J: TRBJ1-5
D: NA
CDR3: CASSLDGNQPQHF
DNA: TGTGCCAGCAGCTTAGACGGGAATCAGCCCCAGCATTTT

V: TRBV28
size: NA
J: TRBJ1-3
D: TRBD1
CDR3: CASSVTGGVSGNTIYF
DNA: TGTGCCAGCAGTGTAACAGGGGGAGTTTCTGGAAACACCATATATTTT

V: TRBV6-6
size: NA
J: TRBJ2-7
D: TRBD2
CDR3: CASIAGATYEQYF
DNA: TGTGCCAGTATAGCGGGAGCAACCTACGAGCAGTACTTC

V: TRBV5-1
size: NA
J: TRBJ2-6
D: TRBD1
CDR3: CASSPRTGGISGANVLTF
DNA: TGCGCCAGCAGCCCGAGGACAGGGGGGATATCTGGGGCCAACGTCCTGACTTTC

V: TRBV5-1
size: NA
J: TRBJ1-4
D: TRBD1
CDR3: CASSSGGSNEKLFF
DNA: TGCGCCAGCAGCTCAGGGGGGTCTAATGAAAAACTGTTTTTT

V: TRBV5-4
size: NA
J: TRBJ2-3
D: NA
CDR3: CASSFWTDSTDTQYF
DNA: TGTGCCAGCAGCTTTTGGACAGATAGCACAGATACGCAGTATTTT

V: TRBV19
size: NA
J: TRBJ2-7
D: TRBD1
CDR3: CASSIAPGQGFYEQYF
DNA: TGTGCCAGTAGTATTGCTCCGGGACAGGGTTTCTACGAGCAGTACTTC

V: TRBV6-2/TRBV6-3
size: NA
J: TRBJ1-5
D: TRBD1
CDR3: CASSYSLGQNSNQPQHF
DNA: TGTGCCAGCAGTTACAGCCTGGGACAGAATAGCAATCAGCCCCAGCATTTT

V: TRBV5-1
size: NA
J: TRBJ1-1
D: TRBD1
CDR3: CASSSGLWGTGGMMNTEAFF
DNA: TGCGCCAGCAGCTCCGGGTTGTGGGGGACAGGCGGGATGATGAACACTGAAGCTTTCTTT

V: TRBV28
size: NA
J: TRBJ1-4
D: NA
CDR3: CASSFLSDSATNEKLFF
DNA: TGTGCCAGCAGTTTCCTCTCGGACAGTGCAACTAATGAAAAACTGTTTTTT

V: TRBV6-5
size: once
J: TRBJ1-1
D: NA
CDR3: CASTKTALNTEAFF
DNA: TGTGCCAGCACCAAAACAGCTCTGAACACTGAAGCTTTCTTT

V: TRBV6-5
size: NA
J: TRBJ1-5
D: NA
CDR3: CASSYATPGSNQPQHF
DNA: TGTGCCAGCAGTTACGCGACTCCAGGGAGCAATCAGCCCCAGCATTTT